A single sample gave rise to the 9 T cell receptor beta chains below, sequenced in a study of blood T cell repertoires in COVID-19. Only in-frame clones appear in the TCRdb table, and some are missing; sequencing was by immunoSEQ multiplex PCR. The data contain about 210,000 clones, roughly 84% of them seen just once; the ten biggest clones take up approximately 7.2%. Input material: PBMCs or T cells enriched from blood (not recorded which). The receptors here all came from a young man in a cohort exposed to, infected with or recovered from COVID-19 (not recorded which).

The chain employs TRBV28 and TRBJ2-3; possibly TRBD2 for D (5 bases). Deletions cut 6 bases from V and 4 bases from J, with 11 bases between. Germline-derived CDR1 and CDR2 are MDHEN and SYDVKM. The CDR3 loop spans 13 amino acids. The chain's CDR3 is CASSPGSADTQYF. The CDR3 region has the DNA TGTGCCAGCAGCCCGGGGAGCGCAGATACGCAGTATTTT.

The rearrangement uses TRBV5-4 and TRBJ1-4; 9 bases fit TRBD1. The CDR3 covers 16 residues. V lost 4 bases and J lost 1; bases outside the gene matches: 5. The germline CDR1 and CDR2 sequences are SGHNT and YYREEE (reference sequence). The CDR3, as DNA: TGTGCCAGCAGCACCGGACAGGGGAGAACTAATGAAAAACTGTTTTTT. Its translation is CASSTGQGRTNEKLFF.

This chain connects TRBV5-1 to TRBJ2-7; tentative D call: TRBD2 (5 bases). Per germline, CDR1 SGHRS and CDR2 YFSETQ. V gave up 2 bases and J gave up 1 base, with 10 bases separating them. The CDR3 is made up of 14 amino acids. As DNA, the CDR3 is TGCGCCAGCAGCTTAGAAGGGAGTTCCTACGAGCAGTACTTC. Translation: CASSLEGSSYEQYF.

The chain is built from TRBV25-1 and TRBJ2-5; 9 nucleotides match TRBD2. The CDR3 loop spans 17 amino acids. The V gene's germline CDR1 is MGHDK and CDR2 SYGVNS. The junction had 10 bases not matched to a gene; V was cut back by 1 base and J by 4 bases. For the CDR3, the DNA is TGTGCCAGCAGTGAATCCGGGCCTAGCGGGAAGGGAGAGACCCAGTACTTC. Protein: CASSESGPSGKGETQYF. The variable domain in full, completed from reference TRBV25-1 and TRBJ2-5, reads EADIYQTPRYLVIGTGKKITLECSQTMGHDKMYWYQQDPGMELHLIHYSYGVNSTEKGDLSSESTVSRIRTEHFPLTLESARPSHTSQYLCASSESGPSGKGETQYFGPGTRLLVL.

The table lists this clone with a count of one. V gene TRBV6-4 combines with J gene TRBJ2-1; the D is unclear. Trimming shortened V by 3 bases and J by 13 bases, and 4 bases separated the two germline ends. There are 9 residues in the CDR3. Looked up from germline, CDR1 is MRHNA and CDR2 is SNTAGT. CDR3 sequence (DNA): TGTGCCAGCAGTGATTCACAGTTCTTC. Translated, it gives CASSDSQFF.

This chain links TRBV10-3 with TRBJ2-3, with 7 bases matching TRBD2. The CDR3 runs to 16 residues. The V and J ends lost 3 bases and 9 bases, in that order; junction bases with no gene match: 15. Germline CDR1 reads ENHRY; CDR2 reads SYGVKD. The CDR3 bases are TGTGCCATCAGTGATGGGCTAGCGGATCGGGGAGGGACGCAGTATTTT. Translating gives CAISDGLADRGGTQYF.

The rearrangement uses TRBV28 and TRBJ1-3; TRBD1 agrees at 11 bases. V was pared by 5 bases and J by 4 bases, with 7 bases of the junction left unmatched. CDR1 and CDR2 from the germline V gene are MDHEN and SYDVKM. This CDR3 spans 16 amino acids. The CDR3 is CASSLGQGANGNTIYF. CDR3 DNA: TGTGCCAGCAGTCTTGGACAGGGGGCAAACGGAAACACCATATATTTT.

The chain combines TRBV11-2 with TRBJ2-2; D might be TRBD2 (5 bases). V lost 7 bases and J 8 bases, leaving 20 bases between the germline ends. The germline gives CDR1 SGHAT, CDR2 FQNNGV. CDR3 length: 15 residues. Here the CDR3 reads CASTQEGLATGELFF. As DNA, the CDR3 is TGTGCCAGCACCCAAGAAGGGCTAGCAACGGGGGAGCTGTTTTTT.

V and J are TRBV7-3 and TRBJ2-2, with TRBD1 as a possible D gene (5 bases). CDR1 is SGHTA, CDR2 FQGTGA, per germline. This CDR3 comprises 17 residues. Trimming took off 1 base at V and 5 bases at J, with 17 bases between the two ends. CDR3 in amino acids: CASSLKGTGFGTGELFF. The CDR3 DNA sequence: TGTGCCAGCAGCTTAAAGGGTACAGGATTCGGTACCGGGGAGCTGTTTTTT.